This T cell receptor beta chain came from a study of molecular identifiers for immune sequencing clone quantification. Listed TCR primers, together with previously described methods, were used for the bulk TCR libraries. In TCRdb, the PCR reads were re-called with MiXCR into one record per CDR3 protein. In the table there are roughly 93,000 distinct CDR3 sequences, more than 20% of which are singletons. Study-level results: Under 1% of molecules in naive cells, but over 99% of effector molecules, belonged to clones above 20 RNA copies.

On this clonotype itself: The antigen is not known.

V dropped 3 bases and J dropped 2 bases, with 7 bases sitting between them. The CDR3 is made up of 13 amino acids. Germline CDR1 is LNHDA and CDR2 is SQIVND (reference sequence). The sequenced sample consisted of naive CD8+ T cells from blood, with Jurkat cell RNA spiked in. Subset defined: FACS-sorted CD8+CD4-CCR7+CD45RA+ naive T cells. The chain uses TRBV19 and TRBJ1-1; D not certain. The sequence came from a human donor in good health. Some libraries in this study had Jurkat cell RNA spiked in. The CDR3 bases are TGTGCCAGTAGTATCCCCATAAACACTGAAGCTTTCTTT. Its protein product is CASSIPINTEAFF.